The 3 T cell receptor beta chains reported below all come from one sample, sequenced in a study of blood T cell repertoires in COVID-19. This table comes from immunoSEQ multiplex PCR, and its TCRdb copy is limited to in-frame clones, with some not included. The sample includes some 130,000 clones, 55% to 75% of them seen just once. Sequencing was done on a sample of peripheral blood. The receptors were gathered from a woman aged 65 to 85 with acute or convalescent COVID-19.

This sequence joins TRBV5-1 and TRBJ2-4; possibly TRBD1 for D (5 bases). The CDR3 has 14 amino acids. Germline CDR1 is SGHRS and CDR2 is YFSETQ. V was trimmed by 2 bases and J by 6 bases, leaving 12 bases between them. As DNA, the CDR3 is TGCGCCAGCAGCTTACGTCAGGGTGGAAACATTCAGTACTTC. It encodes CASSLRQGGNIQYF.

This clone was seen just once. V usage is TRBV9 and J usage is TRBJ2-5, with a possible D match to TRBD1 (6 bases). Germline V gene data show CDR1 as SGDLS and CDR2 as YYNGEE. V lost 1 base to trimming and J lost 1 base, with 14 bases between them. CDR3 length: 16 residues. Here the CDR3 reads CASSVSLGGFQETQYF. CDR3 nucleotide sequence: TGTGCCAGCAGCGTATCCCTAGGGGGATTCCAAGAGACCCAGTACTTC.

The rearrangement uses TRBV6-1 and TRBJ2-1; TRBD2 matches at 14 bases. This CDR3 comprises 16 residues. Germline trimming cut 4 bases from V and 6 bases from J; bases unmatched to any gene: 5. Germline V gene sequence: CDR1 MNHNS, CDR2 SASEGT. CDR3 region: CASSGQTSGRGNEQFF. The CDR3 region has the DNA TGTGCCAGCAGTGGTCAGACTAGCGGGAGGGGCAATGAGCAGTTCTTC.